The source of this T cell receptor (beta chain) is a study of OX40 agonist ivuxolimab in advanced cancers. Comments on this clone: The antigen remains undetermined.

The CDR3 is made up of 15 amino acids. CDR1 and CDR2 (germline): SGHAT, FQNNGV. V lost 5 bases and J 4 bases, leaving 14 bases between the germline ends. Study-level results: CD8+ T cells (on average) carried more expanded clones than CD4+ T cells.

Sequenced by immunoSEQ multiplex PCR; TCRdb stores in-frame clones only, minus some. Of tens of thousands of clones in the sample, more than 75% were seen once. Sequencing used CD4+ or CD8+ T cells sorted from blood, obtained in a trial of the OX40 agonist ivuxolimab. The sequence came from an adult with an advanced solid tumor such as melanoma, head and neck, liver or kidney cancer. V is TRBV11-2 and J is TRBJ1-4; possibly TRBD1 for D (5 bases). CDR3 loop: CASSPRDRRNEKLFF. For the CDR3, the DNA is TGTGCCAGCAGCCCGAGGGACCGCCGTAATGAAAAACTGTTTTTT.